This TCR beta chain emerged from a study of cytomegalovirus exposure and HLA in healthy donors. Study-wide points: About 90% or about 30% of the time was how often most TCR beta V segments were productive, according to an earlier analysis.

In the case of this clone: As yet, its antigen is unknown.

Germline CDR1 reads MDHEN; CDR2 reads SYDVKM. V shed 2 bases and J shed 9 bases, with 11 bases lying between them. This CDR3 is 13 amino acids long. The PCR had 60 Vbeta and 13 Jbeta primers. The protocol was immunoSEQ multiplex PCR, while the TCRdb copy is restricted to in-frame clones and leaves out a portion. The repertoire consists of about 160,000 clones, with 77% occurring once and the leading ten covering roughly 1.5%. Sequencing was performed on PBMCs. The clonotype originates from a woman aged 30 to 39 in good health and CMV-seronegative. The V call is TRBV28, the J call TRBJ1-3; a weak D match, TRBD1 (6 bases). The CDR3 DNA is TGTGCCAGCAGTTTACCCCAGGGGTTCACCATATATTTT. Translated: CASSLPQGFTIYF.